The 14 T cell receptor beta chains below come from one sample, sequenced in a study of T cells after yellow fever vaccination. TCRdb fed the 5' RACE reads into MiXCR, producing one record per CDR3 protein. The sample has about 310,000 distinct CDR3 sequences; roughly 4% are singletons. The sample was PBMCs, taken on the day of the yellow fever booster vaccination. These receptors all stem from a man between 18 and 35 years old who received the YFV17D yellow fever vaccine.

This clonotype was seen a few times. The CDR3 DNA follows: TGTGCCAGCACTGCGACAGAAAACATTCAGTACTTC. Translation gives CASTATENIQYF. The chain joins TRBV12-3 or TRBV12-4 to TRBJ2-4, with D possibly being TRBD1 (5 bases). The CDR3 consists of 12 residues. V was trimmed by 7 bases and J by 5 bases, leaving 9 bases between them.

The V and J genes are TRBV6-6 and TRBJ2-1; 7 nucleotides agree with TRBD2. This CDR3 region has 14 residues. Germline V gives CDR1 MNHNY, CDR2 SVGAGI (reference sequence). Trimming cost V 6 bases and J 3 bases; bases outside gene matches: 5. CDR3 in DNA: TGTGCCAGCAGGCGGGGGTACGACTACAATGAGCAGTTCTTC. Translation: CASRRGYDYNEQFF.

This sequence joins TRBV7-9 and TRBJ1-5; no definite D call. This CDR3 region has 14 residues. The germline V gene has CDR1 SEHNR and CDR2 FQNEAQ (reference sequence). Trimming shortened V by 1 base and J by 3 bases, and 7 bases separated the two germline ends. The CDR3 region has the DNA TGTGCCAGCAGCTTAGGGGCGGACAATCAGCCCCAGCATTTT. It translates to CASSLGADNQPQHF.

In this sample, this clonotype turned up many times. V usage is TRBV5-1 and J usage is TRBJ2-3, with TRBD2 as a possible D gene (6 bases). V dropped 1 base and J dropped 5 bases, with 11 bases sitting between them. This CDR3 has 14 amino acids. Germline V CDR1 and CDR2: SGHRS, YFSETQ. CDR3 DNA sequence: TGCGCCAGCAGCTTGCCCGGGGGAGAAGATACGCAGTATTTT. It is translated as CASSLPGGEDTQYF. Filled out from reference TRBV5-1 and TRBJ2-3, the complete variable domain reads KAGVTQTPRYLIKTRGQQVTLSCSPISGHRSVSWYQQTPGQGLQFLFEYFSETQRNKGNFPGRFSGRQFSNSRSEMNVSTLELGDSALYLCASSLPGGEDTQYFGPGTRLTVL.

This clonotype has ten or more counts. The chain carries TRBV5-1 and TRBJ2-7, with 7 nucleotides matching TRBD1. V shed 2 bases and J 3 bases; nucleotides not matched to a gene: 2. From germline, CDR1 is SGHRS and CDR2 YFSETQ. The CDR3 is 13 residues long. CDR3 residues: CASSLWTGYEQYF. The DNA for the CDR3 is TGCGCCAGCAGCTTATGGACAGGCTACGAGCAGTACTTC.

A word on this clonotype: A much larger clone sits a single nucleotide away, making a read error possible. The chain combines TRBV10-3 with TRBJ2-3; D is possibly TRBD1 or TRBD2 (5 bases each). The CDR3 has 15 residues. Looked up from germline, CDR1 is ENHRY and CDR2 is SYGVKD. V was cut by 4 bases and J by 6 bases, with 17 bases left in between. Written as DNA, the CDR3 is TGTGCCATCAGTGTGGACGGGGCTGGCGGGGATACGCAGTATTTT. Translated, it gives CAISVDGAGGDTQYF.

This sequence joins TRBV7-3 and TRBJ1-1; TRBD1 is a possible D gene (5 bases). CDR1 is SGHTA and CDR2 is FQGTGA in the germline V gene. This CDR3 region has 17 residues. V was pared by 1 base and J by 3 bases, with 18 bases between. The CDR3 region is CASSLRGPPQADTEAFF. As DNA, the CDR3 is TGTGCCAGCAGCTTAAGGGGCCCGCCCCAGGCAGACACTGAAGCTTTCTTT. The entire variable domain, with the rest obtained from reference TRBV7-3 and TRBJ1-1, is as follows: GAGVSQTPSNKVTEKGKYVELRCDPISGHTALYWYRQSLGQGPEFLIYFQGTGAADDSGLPNDRFFAVRPEGSVSTLKIQRTERGDSAVYLCASSLRGPPQADTEAFFGQGTRLTVV.

V and J are TRBV30 and TRBJ1-2; TRBD1 agrees at 9 bases. The CDR3 contains 13 residues. Losses at the gene ends were 6 bases for V and 4 bases for J; bases not matched to a gene: 6. Germline V gene data show CDR1 as GTSNPN and CDR2 as SVGIG (reference sequence). The CDR3 is CACGTGTGYGYTF. The CDR3 coding sequence is TGTGCCTGTGGGACAGGGACGGGCTATGGCTACACCTTC.

This clonotype was observed a handful of times. This rearrangement joins TRBV29-1 to TRBJ2-6; the match to TRBD1 covers 7 bases. Germline V gene data show CDR1 as SQVTM and CDR2 as ANQGSEA. V dropped 5 bases and J dropped 0; count of bases not matched to a gene: 4. The CDR3 is made up of 15 amino acids. The CDR3 protein is CSVSTGTSGANVLTF. The CDR3 DNA is TGCAGCGTTTCGACAGGGACCTCTGGGGCCAACGTCCTGACTTTC. Full variable domain (outside the CDR3, taken from reference TRBV29-1 and TRBJ2-6): SAVISQKPSRDICQRGTSLTIQCQVDSQVTMMFWYRQQPGQSLTLIATANQGSEATYESGFVIDKFPISRPNLTFSTLTVSNMSPEDSSIYLCSVSTGTSGANVLTFGAGSRLTVL.

This clonotype was seen ten or more times. The chain recombines TRBV5-1 with TRBJ2-5; 11 nucleotides match TRBD1. With V trimmed by 0 bases and J by 4 bases, 5 bases remained unmatched. CDR1 is SGHRS and CDR2 is YFSETQ in the germline V gene. The CDR3 has 16 residues. In nucleotides, the CDR3 is TGCGCCAGCAGCTTGGTCGGGACAGGGGGTAGAGAGACCCAGTACTTC. Translating it yields CASSLVGTGGRETQYF.

This clonotype has just a few counts. This chain's CDR3 is CASSLGQHLYEQYF. Here the CDR3 DNA reads TGTGCCAGCAGCTTGGGACAGCATCTTTACGAGCAGTACTTC. The V call is TRBV5-5, the J call TRBJ2-7; D may be TRBD1 (5 bases). V lost 0 bases to trimming and J lost 4 bases, with 11 bases between them. Looked up from germline, CDR1 is SGHKS and CDR2 is YYEKEE (reference sequence). CDR3 length: 14 residues.

The V call is TRBV2, the J call TRBJ2-1, with D possibly TRBD2 on 6 matching bases. Trimming shortened V by 6 bases and J by 8 bases, and 17 bases separated the two germline ends. Germline V CDR1 and CDR2: SNHLY, FYNNEI. The CDR3 spans 14 residues. The CDR3 DNA is TGTGCCAGCAGAGCCTTAAGCCGGAGGGATGAGCAGTTCTTC. This encodes CASRALSRRDEQFF.

The V and J genes are TRBV5-1 and TRBJ1-2; 8 nucleotides agree with TRBD1. Germline V lookup: CDR1 SGHRS, CDR2 YFSETQ. The CDR3 totals 13 residues. V was clipped by 4 bases and J by 6 bases; unmatched bases: 5. DNA of the CDR3: TGCGCCAGCAGCGGAATGACAGGGGATGGCTACACCTTC. It encodes CASSGMTGDGYTF.

This clonotype was picked up many times. The chain joins TRBV2 to TRBJ1-1; tentatively, D is TRBD1 (5 bases). The CDR3 spans 14 residues. CDR1 and CDR2 from the germline V gene are SNHLY and FYNNEI. Between the trimmed V and J ends, which lost 3 bases and 2 bases, there was a span of 10 bases. CDR3 residues: CASSEGRSNTEAFF. The CDR3 nucleotides are TGTGCCAGCAGTGAGGGACGGAGCAACACTGAAGCTTTCTTT.